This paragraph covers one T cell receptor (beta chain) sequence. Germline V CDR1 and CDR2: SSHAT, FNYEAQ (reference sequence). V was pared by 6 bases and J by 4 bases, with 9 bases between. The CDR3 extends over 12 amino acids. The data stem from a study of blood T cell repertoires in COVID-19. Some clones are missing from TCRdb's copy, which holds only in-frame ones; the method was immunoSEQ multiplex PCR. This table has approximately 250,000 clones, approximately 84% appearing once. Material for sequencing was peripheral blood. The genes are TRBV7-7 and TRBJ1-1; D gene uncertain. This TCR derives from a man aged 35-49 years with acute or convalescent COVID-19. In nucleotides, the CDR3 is TGTGCCAGCAGTCCGCTACGCACTGAAGCTTTCTTT. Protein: CASSPLRTEAFF.